This TCR beta chain comes out of a study of monozygotic twins with inflammatory bowel disease. The CDR3 consists of 15 residues. Germline V gives CDR1 SGHRS, CDR2 YFSETQ. After re-calling the 5' RACE reads, TCRdb lists one entry per CDR3 protein, DNA absent. The data show approximately 200,000 distinct CDR3 sequences, and the top ten clones hold 1.6%. This receptor was taken from a human donor with ulcerative colitis or Crohn's disease, or a healthy co-twin of an affected twin (not recorded which). V is TRBV5-1 and J is TRBJ2-2. Sequenced: blood. The CDR3 reads CASSLATANTGELFF.